This is a list of T cell receptor beta chains from one sample in a study of spatial heterogeneity in lung cancer. Each CDR3 protein gets one entry after TCRdb re-called the 5' RACE reads with MiXCR. This sample yields some 13,000 distinct CDR3 sequences, of which over 3% are seen a single time; 7% to 8% belongs to the top ten. Sequencing used lung tumor tissue, obtained at surgery. The receptors come from a male donor with early-stage non-small cell lung cancer. Both conserved end residues are part of each CDR3. A D gene is named only where the DNA matches it firmly. The listing skips clone size in some rows; elsewhere it reads once, few, many or a size class.

TRBV18	TRBJ2-6	-	many	CASSPLVSGANVLTF	TGTGCCAGCTCACCCCTGGTTTCTGGGGCCAACGTCCTGACTTTC
TRBV29-1	TRBJ1-2	-	many	CSVVPSLGRGSYTF	TGCAGCGTTGTCCCTTCCTTGGGTCGTGGGAGCTACACCTTC
TRBV25-1	TRBJ2-5	-	many	CASSKGGRETQYF	TGTGCCAGCAGTAAAGGGGGTCGCGAGACCCAGTACTTC
TRBV7-8	TRBJ1-5	TRBD1	-	CASSLGNRGRWQPQHF	TGTGCCAGCAGCTTAGGGAACAGGGGGCGTTGGCAGCCCCAGCATTTT
TRBV5-5	TRBJ2-7	-	many	CASSPEWGAYEQYF	TGTGCCAGCAGCCCGGAGTGGGGAGCCTACGAGCAGTACTTC
TRBV29-1	TRBJ2-4	TRBD1	few	CSVGTGARDIQYF	TGCAGCGTGGGGACAGGGGCGAGAGACATTCAGTACTTC
TRBV19	TRBJ1-5	-	many	CASRTGDQPQHF	TGTGCCAGTAGGACCGGCGATCAGCCCCAGCATTTT
TRBV30	TRBJ1-5	-	many	CAWSVADPYQPQHF	TGTGCCTGGAGTGTAGCGGACCCCTATCAGCCCCAGCATTTT
TRBV20-1	TRBJ2-1	TRBD1	many	CSARDNRGEQFF	TGCAGTGCTAGAGACAACAGGGGTGAGCAGTTCTTC
TRBV7-2	TRBJ2-3	TRBD2	few	CASSRRLAGVIDTQYF	TGTGCCAGCAGCAGACGACTAGCGGGAGTCATAGATACGCAGTATTTT
TRBV30	TRBJ2-3	TRBD2	many	CAWNSREGYPDTQYF	TGTGCCTGGAATTCGCGGGAGGGTTATCCAGATACGCAGTATTTT
TRBV10-2	TRBJ2-5	-	few	CASSPGEETQYF	TGCGCCAGCAGTCCGGGGGAGGAGACCCAGTACTTC
TRBV30	TRBJ2-5	TRBD1	-	CACSGQGPETQYF	TGTGCCTGCTCGGGACAGGGACCAGAGACCCAGTACTTC
TRBV7-2	TRBJ2-5	TRBD2	few	CASSLRGGTTQYF	TGTGCCAGCAGCCTCCGGGGGGGGACGACCCAGTACTTC
TRBV2	TRBJ1-2	-	many	CASRGGSYGYTF	TGTGCCAGCAGGGGGGGTAGCTATGGCTACACCTTC
TRBV4-2	TRBJ2-7	-	many	CASSQVLDGTYEQYF	TGTGCCAGCAGCCAAGTCCTCGACGGAACCTACGAGCAGTACTTC
TRBV5-6	TRBJ2-7	TRBD2	-	CASSPKLAGVSYEQYF	TGTGCCAGCAGCCCGAAACTAGCGGGAGTATCCTACGAGCAGTACTTC
TRBV5-1	TRBJ1-1	-	medium-sized	CASRPGYQKNTEAFF	TGCGCCAGCAGACCGGGGTATCAAAAGAACACTGAAGCTTTCTTT
TRBV5-5	TRBJ1-5	-	medium-sized	CASSSRLSNQPQHF	TGTGCCAGCAGCTCGCGCCTTAGCAATCAGCCCCAGCATTTT